Listed below are T cell receptor beta chains from one sample, sequenced in a study of T cell repertoires in cytomegalovirus infection. TCRdb ran MiXCR on the reads and lists one entry per CDR3 protein. The table includes around 450,000 distinct CDR3 sequences, about 11% detected once. Sequenced material: PBMCs. These receptor sequences come from a human donor in good health (CMV status not recorded). Some clones in this sample may be carry-over from other donors' samples. Each CDR3 is given with its conserved first and last residue. The order of the fields is CDR3 protein, V gene, clone size, CDR3 length, J gene. Where a row states a size, it is once, few, many or the class of an expanded clone; other rows omit it.

CASGDNYGYTF,TRBV12-5,NA,11,TRBJ1-2
CASSFPGSAKNIQYF,TRBV6-2/TRBV6-3,few,15,TRBJ2-4
CASSSDVGAYNEQFF,TRBV6-1,many,15,TRBJ2-1
CASSIGPGVGTEAFF,TRBV19,few,15,TRBJ1-1
CASSTSGGLSYEQYF,TRBV19,few,15,TRBJ2-7
CASSLSRALMYTF,TRBV5-6,few,13,TRBJ1-2
CASSPSFGRGYGYTF,TRBV3-1,NA,15,TRBJ1-2
CSARDSPRDSYNEQFF,TRBV20-1,NA,16,TRBJ2-1
CSATPDRGSNEQYF,TRBV20-1,many,14,TRBJ2-7
CASRLTGGNTEAFF,TRBV6-1,many,14,TRBJ1-1
CASSRDFLSSYNSPLHF,TRBV27,many,17,TRBJ1-6
CASSLIGETYGYTF,TRBV7-9,many,14,TRBJ1-2
CASSLERRQYGYTF,TRBV11-2,many,14,TRBJ1-2
CASSLDRTAFF,TRBV6-1,many,11,TRBJ1-1
CASQGADTQYF,TRBV2,many,11,TRBJ2-3
CASRTSGRGDTQYF,TRBV5-1,few,14,TRBJ2-3
CSAPGARTALETQYF,TRBV20-1,many,15,TRBJ2-5
CASSSPAGGADTQYF,TRBV6-6,many,15,TRBJ2-3
CASSPGREGTEAFF,TRBV6-1,many,14,TRBJ1-1
CASSLISNENYGYTF,TRBV5-1,NA,15,TRBJ1-2
CASSSWTEETQYF,TRBV6-2/TRBV6-3,many,13,TRBJ2-5
CASSPKSGSETQYF,TRBV7-2,many,14,TRBJ2-5
CASSPDRVTYEQYF,TRBV4-1,many,14,TRBJ2-7
CASSDGGPQPQHF,TRBV10-2,few,13,TRBJ1-5
CASSATRLAKNIQYF,TRBV28,many,15,TRBJ2-4
CASSRTGPTYEQYF,TRBV6-1,NA,14,TRBJ2-7
CASSMGMDRIYTEAFF,TRBV19,many,16,TRBJ1-1
CATSRDRGLAAGNEQFF,TRBV15,few,17,TRBJ2-1
CASRGTVVNIYGYTF,TRBV7-2,many,15,TRBJ1-2
CASRSRGGNEKLFF,TRBV6-5,NA,14,TRBJ1-4
CASSHPNEQFF,TRBV28,few,11,TRBJ2-1
CSARDRGFSNQPQHF,TRBV20-1,few,15,TRBJ1-5
CASSRSTGSNYGYTF,TRBV19,NA,15,TRBJ1-2
CASSMTSGEYTGELFF,TRBV5-1,NA,16,TRBJ2-2
CASSYGTAYEQYF,TRBV7-9,many,13,TRBJ2-7
CASSLGQLTNYGYTF,TRBV7-2,many,15,TRBJ1-2
CASSQKQTSTDTQYF,TRBV4-2,NA,15,TRBJ2-3
CASEGQNYGYTF,TRBV12-3/TRBV12-4,many,12,TRBJ1-2
CSAPTSGATDTQYF,TRBV20-1,few,14,TRBJ2-3
CASSGQGASDTQYF,TRBV5-4,many,14,TRBJ2-3
CAIKASEADTQYF,TRBV10-3,NA,13,TRBJ2-3
CASSLERGGIRNEQFF,TRBV5-4,many,16,TRBJ2-1
CSARDGPHTGELFF,TRBV20-1,NA,14,TRBJ2-2
CSVTTGTNYGYTF,TRBV29-1,many,13,TRBJ1-2
CSAQLAAPYNEQFF,TRBV20-1,few,14,TRBJ2-1
CASSPLVGSDTQYF,TRBV28,NA,14,TRBJ2-3
CASSSGQGLGYGYTF,TRBV28,many,15,TRBJ1-2
CASSGDYEQYF,TRBV28,many,11,TRBJ2-7
CASSLLRPEFYEQYF,TRBV5-6,NA,15,TRBJ2-7
CASSPVGQGEQFF,TRBV5-1,many,13,TRBJ2-1
CAWRELNYEQYF,TRBV30,NA,12,TRBJ2-7